One and the same sample provided the 5 T cell receptor beta chains below, sequenced in a study of blood T cell repertoires in COVID-19. Here immunoSEQ multiplex PCR was the method, and the copy in TCRdb shows in-frame clones only, minus some. The sample contains about 350,000 clones, roughly 90% of which appear only once. Source material: PBMCs or T cells enriched from blood (not recorded which). The receptors derive from a woman younger than 45 who had recovered from COVID-19.

Comment on this clone: This may arise from a read error, as a much more abundant clone is one base away. Other DNA sequences of this sample code for an identical CDR3. The V call is TRBV12-3 or TRBV12-4, the J call TRBJ2-7; unclear D gene. The CDR3 length is 11 residues. V was clipped by 4 bases and J by 1 base, with 2 bases between them. The CDR3 loop is CASSSSYEQYF. The CDR3 bases are TGTGCCAGCAGTTCTTCCTACGAGCAGTACTTC.

This clone has just one count. The chain has TRBV29-1 and TRBJ1-5; D is ambiguous. CDR1 is SQVTM and CDR2 is ANQGSEA in the germline V gene. The length of the CDR3 is 14 residues. The V and J ends lost 6 bases and 0 bases respectively, with 12 bases between them. Here the CDR3 reads CSVGEGNSNQPQHF. The CDR3 DNA reads as TGCAGCGTGGGTGAGGGAAATAGCAATCAGCCCCAGCATTTT.

This clone is a singleton in its sample. This rearrangement joins TRBV28 to TRBJ1-1, with a weak D call TRBD1 (6 bases). Germline loops: CDR1 MDHEN, CDR2 SYDVKM. V was shortened by 3 bases and J by 5 bases, with 16 bases between the two germline ends. The CDR3 is 15 amino acids. The chain's CDR3 is CASSFPQGRGTEAFF. CDR3 nucleotides: TGTGCCAGCAGTTTCCCTCAGGGGCGCGGGACTGAAGCTTTCTTT.

The V call is TRBV5-6, the J call TRBJ2-7, with D unresolved. The CDR3 is 13 residues long. V was cut by 1 base and J by 0 bases, with 5 bases left in between. Germline V gene sequence: CDR1 SGHDT, CDR2 YYEEEE. The CDR3, as DNA: TGTGCCAGCAGCTTGACCAGCTCCTACGAGCAGTACTTC. Encoded protein: CASSLTSSYEQYF.

The V and J genes are TRBV15 and TRBJ1-2; 9 nucleotides line up with TRBD1. Germline CDR1 is LNHNV and CDR2 is YYDKDF (reference sequence). After removal of 3 bases from V and 4 bases from J, the junction contained 6 bases not matched to a gene. The CDR3 loop spans 15 amino acids. In DNA, the CDR3 is TGTGCCACCAGCAGGACCGGGACAGGGTCCTATGGCTACACCTTC. Amino acids: CATSRTGTGSYGYTF.